This T cell receptor beta chain was captured in a study of T cells in Graves' hyperthyroidism and ophthalmopathy (dated by TCRdb to between 2017 and 2020). About the full investigation: To identify TCR V-J signatures that set the groups apart, the researchers used a discovery cohort of 90 to 100 patients, made up of fewer than 50 with Graves' ophthalmopathy and some 55 with stable Graves' hyperthyroidism. The 100 discovery patients were randomly split 7:3 into training and test sets. After sampling, hyperthyroidism patients received methimazole starting at 30 mg daily, and ophthalmopathy patients received high-dose intravenous methylprednisolone. Prospective prediction of ophthalmopathy was tested in an independent validation cohort of 18 to 20 hyperthyroidism patients and 15 to 17 patients who later progressed to ophthalmopathy. The paper reports TCR Vbeta CDR3 sequencing of roughly 140 peripheral blood samples: fewer than 50 ophthalmopathy, fewer than 80 hyperthyroidism and around 17 progressor patients. In about six Graves' hyperthyroidism patients, the study also compared T-cell repertoires from thyroid tissue with T-cell repertoires from blood.

A patient counted as having stable Graves' hyperthyroidism if no progression to ophthalmopathy occurred over 18 months of follow-up. Hyperthyroidism patients were newly diagnosed, had a disease duration of under 2 months, and were aged 18 to 65 years. Exclusion was applied to patients with uncontrolled infections, other autoimmune diseases, pregnancy or lactation. Diagnoses were based on clinical symptoms, serum thyroxine and TRAb, thyroid ultrasound and orbital computed tomography. Total RNA was extracted using Trizol reagent, and RNA quality was assessed on an Agilent 2100 Bioanalyzer. Results the study describes overall, beyond this receptor: Ophthalmopathy was separated from stable hyperthyroidism by a 13 V-J signature model, with about 86% sensitivity and about 81% specificity obtained in cross-validation and 80%/75% obtained in testing. Blood samples also contained most of the expanded thyroid clonotypes (frequency above 0.001), which suggests that blood repertoires may reflect thyroid immune responses. Sample size was not statistically predetermined, and investigators were not blinded to group allocation. In validation, the model predicted progression to ophthalmopathy with over 65% sensitivity and about 73% specificity, a median of 6.5 months before onset.

CDR1 and CDR2 are read off the germline V gene (reference sequence) as LNHNV and YYDKDF. The CDR3 holds 16 amino acids from the cysteine to the phenylalanine. Left in the record is the CDR3 DNA by itself, 48 bases read in frame from the first base. At the junction V is shortened by 1 base and J by 2 bases, with 13 bases in between. Amplification of TCR beta CDR3 regions was carried out from RNA transcripts. A first-round RT-PCR of the TCR CDR3 used the HTBI primer set with the Qiagen OneStep RT-PCR kit. Libraries were constructed in a second round of multiplex PCR, after which size selection and purification were carried out. The libraries were sequenced on an Illumina HiSeq2000 using paired-end 100 bp reads. Concerning the study's data processing: SOAPnuke was used to process the raw data, removing reads that contained adapters or uncalled bases, had a mean Phred below 15, or lacked an exact match to the constant primer or identifier. COPE v1.2.5 was used to merge high-quality paired reads, and clonotypes were defined as unique nucleotide sequences. Clonotypes were aligned to IMGT TRBV, TRBD and TRBJ reference segments using MiTCR v1.1. Only V-J combinations with frequency above 0.0001, covering 99% to 99.2% of repertoires, were analysed. The TCS score was defined as the ratio of F50 (clonal expansion) to E x V (chaos), calculated using BLOSUM62-based TCRdist between CDR3 peptides within each V-J. Welch's t-statistics and random forest reduced around 550 V-J features to roughly 13, which were used in a naive Bayes classifier (R e1071). The similarity between thyroid and blood repertoires was quantified using the Morisita-Horn index. The public reads were reanalyzed by TCRdb: fastp trimming at Q25, MiXCR alignment, in-frame beta chains only. Rows matching on CDR3 protein sequence are summarized as one entry with the most common DNA and genes. These V and J calls originate from TCRdb's pipeline instead of the authors' own analysis. In all, the sample holds about 98,000 distinct CDR3 sequences, and 35% to 45% of those were seen once. 10% of the sample belongs to the ten largest clones.

This clonotype was observed a single time. The specificity of this receptor is unknown. One base away there is no much larger clone; base qualities are not given. A single read offers scant evidence. Input material: peripheral blood or thyroid tissue (not recorded which). The sequence derives from a woman aged 25 to 39 with Graves' hyperthyroidism. The chain is assembled from TRBV15 and TRBJ2-3; the D call is possibly TRBD1 or TRBD2, each sharing 6 bases. CDR3 protein: CATSRGGAPITDTQYF. The DNA sequence reads TGTGCCACCAGCAGAGGGGGGGCTCCAATCACAGATACGCAGTATTTT.